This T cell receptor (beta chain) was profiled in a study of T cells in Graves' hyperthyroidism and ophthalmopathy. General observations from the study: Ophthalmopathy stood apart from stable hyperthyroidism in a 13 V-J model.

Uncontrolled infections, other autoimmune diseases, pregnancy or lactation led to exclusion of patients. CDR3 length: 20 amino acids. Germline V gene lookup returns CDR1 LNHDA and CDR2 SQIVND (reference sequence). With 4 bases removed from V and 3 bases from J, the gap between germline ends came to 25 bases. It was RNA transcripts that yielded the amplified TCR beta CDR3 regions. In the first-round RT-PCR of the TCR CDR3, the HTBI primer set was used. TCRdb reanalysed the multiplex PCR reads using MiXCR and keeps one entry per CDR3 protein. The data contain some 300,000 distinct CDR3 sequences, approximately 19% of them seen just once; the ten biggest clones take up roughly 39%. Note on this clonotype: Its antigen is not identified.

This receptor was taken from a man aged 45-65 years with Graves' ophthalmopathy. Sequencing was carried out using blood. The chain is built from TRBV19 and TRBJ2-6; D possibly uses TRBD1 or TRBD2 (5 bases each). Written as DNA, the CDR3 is TGTGCCAGTAGTACCTCCGGGACCCTAAGACCCGAGCGTGGGGCCAACGTCCTGACTTTC. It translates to CASSTSGTLRPERGANVLTF.